This TCR beta chain was profiled in a study of Ad26.COV2.S vaccination and SARS-CoV-2 variants. At the level of the study: The donor belonged to the COV1001 Ad26.COV2.S trial arm. The authors gave Ad26.COV2.S intramuscularly, either once or twice 56 days apart. Study outcomes and limitations: Substantial breadth was reportedly displayed by spike-specific CD8+ and CD4+ T cell responses after vaccination.

Profiled with immunoSEQ multiplex PCR; TCRdb holds only in-frame clones, not every one. The sample records some 320,000 clones, 85% being singletons. A word on this clone: The antigen remains undetermined.

This CDR3 has 14 residues. Germline assignment: CDR1 LGHNA and CDR2 YNFKEQ. Trimming left V 0 bases short and J 8 bases short, with 13 bases between. Treatment here: over 15 received Ad26.COV2.S at low or high dose, single or two shots; roughly 5 received placebo; per-sample allocation not given. Sample collection was performed on day 63 after the first vaccine or placebo injection. Sequencing was performed on peripheral blood, taken in a trial of Ad26.COV2.S vaccine versus placebo. The chain uses TRBV4-2 and TRBJ1-2, with D hard to call. This TCR was recovered from a person between 18 and 60 years old who received the Ad26.COV2.S COVID-19 vaccine or a placebo. DNA for the CDR3: TGTGCCAGCAGCCAAGAGGGTGGCCTCCTGGGCTACACCTTC. This codes for CASSQEGGLLGYTF.